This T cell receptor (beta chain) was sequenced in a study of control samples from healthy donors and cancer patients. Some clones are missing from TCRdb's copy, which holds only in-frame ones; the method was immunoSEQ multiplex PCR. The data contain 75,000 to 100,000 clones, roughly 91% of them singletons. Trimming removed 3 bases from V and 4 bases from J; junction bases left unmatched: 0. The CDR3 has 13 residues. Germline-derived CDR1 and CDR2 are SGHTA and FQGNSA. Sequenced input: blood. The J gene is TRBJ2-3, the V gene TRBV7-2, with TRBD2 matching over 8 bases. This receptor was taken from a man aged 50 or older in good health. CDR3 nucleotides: TGTGCCAGCAGCTTCGGGGGGGCAGATACGCAGTATTTT. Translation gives CASSFGGADTQYF.